This T cell receptor (beta chain) was sequenced during a study of identical twins. Study findings and constraints: Cross-sectional statistics underpinned the conclusions; the same donors were not followed.

TCRdb itself ran the 5' RACE reads through MiXCR, one entry per CDR3 protein. The table shows some 1,700,000 distinct CDR3 sequences, with less than 40% occurring only once. Germline V gene data show CDR1 as MGHRA and CDR2 as YSYEKL. V lost 1 base and J 5 bases, leaving 14 bases between the germline ends. The CDR3 loop spans 15 amino acids. A few counts support this clonotype. What it binds is not known. The sequenced material came from cord blood. The TCR was taken from a newborn girl in good health. The chain recombines TRBV4-1 with TRBJ2-5; D assignment may be TRBD1 or TRBD2 (5 bases each). The CDR3 coding sequence is TGCGCCAGCAGCCAAGTCGGGTGGGGGTCGGAGACCCAGTACTTC. Protein product: CASSQVGWGSETQYF.